The next 20 T cell receptor beta chains were all read from a single sample in a study of blood T cell repertoires in COVID-19. Clones were read by immunoSEQ multiplex PCR, and TCRdb kept only the in-frame ones, dropping some. The sample lists under 300,000 clones; around 86% were seen once. Sequenced: peripheral blood. All receptors come from a woman aged 25 to 39 with active or convalescent COVID-19.

The V gene is TRBV3-1 (or the pseudogene TRBV3-2), the J gene TRBJ1-4; TRBD1 is a possible D gene (5 bases). Deletions cut 4 bases from V and 0 bases from J, with 12 bases between. Germline CDR1 and CDR2: LGHDT and YNNKEL (reference sequence). CDR3 size: 16 residues. CDR3 DNA: TGTGCCAGCAGCCTGACAGTGAACCCAACTAATGAAAAACTGTTTTTT. It encodes CASSLTVNPTNEKLFF.

The sample holds one count of this clone. V is TRBV21-1 and J is TRBJ1-5; no DNA check was done on the table's D call, TRBD1. TRBV21-1 is designated a pseudogene. The CDR3 covers 17 residues. DNA for the CDR3: TGTGCCAGCCCGCTTGCCGTGACAGACCATAGCAATCAGCCCCAGCATTTT. Amino acid sequence: CASPLAVTDHSNQPQHF.

This clone has just one count. This rearrangement joins TRBV4-1 to TRBJ1-4; D is possibly TRBD1 (5 bases). The CDR3 spans 14 residues. Trimming removed 1 base at V and 8 bases at J, with 11 bases between. Germline V gene data show CDR1 as MGHRA and CDR2 as YSYEKL. CDR3 sequence reads: CASSQGGVGEKLFF. The CDR3 nucleotides are TGCGCCAGCAGCCAAGGGGGCGTAGGCGAAAAACTGTTTTTT.

The chain links TRBV4-1 to TRBJ2-7; the match to TRBD1 covers 7 bases. The ends lost 4 bases at V and 0 bases at J; junction bases unmatched: 12. Germline CDR1 reads MGHRA; CDR2 reads YSYEKL. CDR3 size: 17 residues. For the CDR3, the DNA is TGCGCCAGCAGCCTCCGCTTCGGGACAGTCCCCTCCTACGAGCAGTACTTC. Amino acid sequence: CASSLRFGTVPSYEQYF.

This clone was detected a few times. The genes are TRBV10-2 and TRBJ2-7; 7 bases are shared with TRBD1. The CDR3 sequence is 16 residues long. Germline values: CDR1 WSHSY, CDR2 SAAADI. V lost 0 bases and J lost 3; bases outside the gene matches: 8. The CDR3 reads CASSESMRQGFYEQYF. The CDR3 bases are TGCGCCAGCAGTGAGTCAATGAGACAGGGTTTCTACGAGCAGTACTTC.

The chain carries TRBV7-6 and TRBJ2-5; 7 bases fit TRBD1. Germline V lookup: CDR1 SGHVS, CDR2 FNYEAQ. This CDR3 is built from 15 residues. V lost 5 bases and J lost 1; bases outside the gene matches: 7. In DNA, the CDR3 is TGTGCCAGCAGCACCGAGGCAGGGGGCCAAGAGACCCAGTACTTC. This gives the protein CASSTEAGGQETQYF.

The chain links TRBV4-3 to TRBJ2-7, with D tentatively TRBD1 (5 bases). The germline CDR1 and CDR2 sequences are LGHNA and YSLEER. The CDR3 is 18 residues long. Trimming shortened V by 0 bases and J by 4 bases, and 22 bases separated the two germline ends. The CDR3 DNA sequence: TGCGCCAGCAGCCAAGATCTGGGGCAGGCTCAACCCTTTTACGAGCAGTACTTC. Its protein is CASSQDLGQAQPFYEQYF.

The chain joins TRBV30 to TRBJ2-2, with 8 bases aligning to TRBD1. Trimming took 1 base from V and 1 from J; bases not matched to a gene: 2. In germline, CDR1 is GTSNPN, CDR2 SVGIG (reference sequence). The CDR3 length is 15 residues. Written as DNA, the CDR3 is TGTGCCTGGAGTGGGGACAGGATGAACACCGGGGAGCTGTTTTTT. It encodes CAWSGDRMNTGELFF.

This rearrangement joins TRBV5-4 to TRBJ1-5; D is ambiguous. This CDR3 contains 20 residues. V was trimmed by 9 bases and J by 6 bases, leaving 37 bases between them. Germline CDR1 and CDR2: SGHNT and YYREEE (reference sequence). CDR3 DNA: TGTGCCACCCCCCAATATCTTCGGGTTATCTTCGGGGTTATCAGTCAGCCCCAGCATTTT. It is translated as CATPQYLRVIFGVISQPQHF.

This sequence joins TRBV5-6 and TRBJ1-1; D possibly corresponds to TRBD1 (5 bases). Germline V gene data show CDR1 as SGHDT and CDR2 as YYEEEE. The CDR3 spans 13 residues. V was cut by 3 bases and J by 5 bases, with 11 bases left in between. The CDR3 spells CASSYPPGTEAFF. Here the CDR3 DNA reads TGTGCCAGCAGCTACCCCCCAGGGACTGAAGCTTTCTTT.

This chain joins TRBV5-1 and TRBJ1-1; 9 bases are shared with TRBD1. In germline, CDR1 is SGHRS, CDR2 YFSETQ. This CDR3 comprises 16 residues. V shed 4 bases and J 1 base; nucleotides not matched to a gene: 8. CDR3 residues: CASSKKGQGENTEAFF. The CDR3 bases are TGCGCCAGCAGCAAGAAGGGACAGGGAGAGAACACTGAAGCTTTCTTT.

This chain links TRBV4-1 with TRBJ1-5; TRBD1 matches 7 bases. Germline V lookup: CDR1 MGHRA, CDR2 YSYEKL. The V segment lost 4 bases and the J segment 6 bases; nucleotides outside the gene matches: 3. This CDR3 region has 13 residues. CDR3 sequence reads: CASSLYRGQPQHF. DNA for the CDR3: TGCGCCAGCAGCCTCTACAGGGGTCAGCCCCAGCATTTT.

In DNA, the CDR3 is TGTGCCATCAGGAGCCCGGGTATCAGTACGGAGCAGTACTTC. Translation: CAIRSPGISTEQYF. The V and J genes are TRBV10-3 and TRBJ2-7, with unresolved D. CDR1 is ENHRY, CDR2 SYGVKD, per germline. V dropped 6 bases and J dropped 7 bases, with 19 bases sitting between them. CDR3 length: 14 amino acids.

This chain uses TRBV2 with TRBJ1-5; tentatively, D is TRBD1 (6 bases). V lost 3 bases to trimming and J lost 3 bases, with 12 bases between them. The CDR3 contains 15 residues. Germline values: CDR1 SNHLY, CDR2 FYNNEI. CDR3 in DNA: TGTGCCAGCAGTGAGGGGTGGGACACCAATCAGCCCCAGCATTTT. Translation: CASSEGWDTNQPQHF.

The rearrangement links TRBV27 to TRBJ2-2, with 9 bases lining up with TRBD1. Germline V gene lookup returns CDR1 MNHEY and CDR2 SMNVEV (reference sequence). J gave up 5 bases and V 5 bases, and 6 bases lay outside the gene matches. CDR3 size: 15 residues. Written as DNA, the CDR3 is TGTGCCAGCAGTAGGACAGGGGAGAGGACCGGGGAGCTGTTTTTT. This sequence encodes CASSRTGERTGELFF.

V is TRBV2 and J is TRBJ2-5, with 11 bases identical to TRBD2. Germline values: CDR1 SNHLY, CDR2 FYNNEI. This CDR3 has 16 amino acids. V lost 6 bases and J lost 6; bases outside the gene matches: 12. CDR3 residues: CASRLGTSGGRQTQYF. CDR3 nucleotides: TGTGCCAGCAGGCTCGGGACTAGCGGTGGGCGACAGACCCAGTACTTC.

This clone has just one count. This chain links TRBV5-1 with TRBJ1-3; D is uncertain. Germline V gives CDR1 SGHRS, CDR2 YFSETQ. CDR3 length: 15 amino acids. V was trimmed by 0 bases and J by 1 base, leaving 8 bases between them. In DNA, the CDR3 is TGCGCCAGCAGCTTGGCCTTCGGGTCTGGAAACACCATATATTTT. The encoded protein is CASSLAFGSGNTIYF.

V usage is TRBV19 and J usage is TRBJ1-5; the D gene is possibly TRBD1 (6 bases). Germline V CDR1 and CDR2: LNHDA, SQIVND (reference sequence). Trimming took 7 bases from V and 4 from J, leaving 14 bases between them. The CDR3 sequence is 14 residues long. CDR3: CASKQGKGNQPQHF. In DNA form, the CDR3 reads TGTGCCAGTAAACAGGGAAAAGGAAATCAGCCCCAGCATTTT.

The DNA of the CDR3 is TGTGCCAGCAGCCCGACCTCCGGGAATGAAAAACTGTTTTTT. This translates into CASSPTSGNEKLFF. This chain connects TRBV9 to TRBJ1-4; D gene unclear. V was pared by 4 bases and J by 5 bases, with 12 bases between. Germline-derived CDR1 and CDR2 are SGDLS and YYNGEE. This CDR3 contains 14 residues. Full variable domain (remainder filled in from reference TRBV9 and TRBJ1-4): DSGVTQTPKHLITATGQRVTLRCSPRSGDLSVYWYQQSLDQGLQFLIQYYNGEERAKGNILERFSAQQFPDLHSELNLSSLELGDSALYFCASSPTSGNEKLFFGSGTQLSVL.

This clone has just a few counts. The chain carries TRBV5-1 and TRBJ2-3; 10 nucleotides match TRBD1. The CDR3 sequence is 15 residues long. V lost 4 bases, J lost 3 bases, and 5 bases stayed unmatched. Per germline, CDR1 SGHRS and CDR2 YFSETQ. CDR3 sequence: CASSRGQGETDTQYF. In DNA, the CDR3 is TGCGCCAGCAGCAGAGGACAGGGGGAGACAGATACGCAGTATTTT.